The TCR beta chain described here comes from a study of CD8 T cells in Susac syndrome. RNA amounts of about 0.5 to 1 ug underwent reverse transcription with random hexamers. TCRdb analysed the immunoSEQ multiplex PCR reads with MiXCR anew, one entry per CDR3 protein. The data contain 110,000 to 150,000 distinct CDR3 sequences, approximately 93% of them seen just once; the ten biggest clones take up roughly 0.27%. Trimming shortened V by 0 bases and J by 6 bases, and 13 bases separated the two germline ends. Germline values: CDR1 SGDLS, CDR2 YYNGEE. The CDR3 is made up of 15 amino acids. This sequence originates from a human donor in good health. Sequencing input: CD8+ T cells from PBMCs. This sequence joins TRBV9 and TRBJ2-1, with D possibly TRBD2 on 6 matching bases. CDR3 bases: TGTGCCAGCAGCGTAGAGGGACTTGAGGGCAATGAGCAGTTCTTC. Translation gives CASSVEGLEGNEQFF.